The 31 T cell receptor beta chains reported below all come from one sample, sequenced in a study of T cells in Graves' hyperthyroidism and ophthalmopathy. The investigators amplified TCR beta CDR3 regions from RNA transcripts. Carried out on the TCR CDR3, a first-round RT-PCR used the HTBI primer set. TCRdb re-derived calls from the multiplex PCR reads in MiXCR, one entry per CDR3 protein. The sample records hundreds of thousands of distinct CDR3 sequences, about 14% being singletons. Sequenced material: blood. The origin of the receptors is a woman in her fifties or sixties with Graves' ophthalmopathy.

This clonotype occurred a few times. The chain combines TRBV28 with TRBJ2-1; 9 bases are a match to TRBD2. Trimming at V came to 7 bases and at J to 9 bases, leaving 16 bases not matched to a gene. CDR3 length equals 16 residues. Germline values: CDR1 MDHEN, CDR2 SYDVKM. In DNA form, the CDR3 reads TGTGCCAGCAATTTCGTCTGGGGCGGGAGGGCGTTTGAGCAGTTCTTC. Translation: CASNFVWGGRAFEQFF. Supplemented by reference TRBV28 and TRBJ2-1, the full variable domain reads DVKVTQSSRYLVKRTGEKVFLECVQDMDHENMFWYRQDPGLGLRLIYFSYDVKMKEKGDIPEGYSVSREKKERFSLILESASTNQTSMYLCASNFVWGGRAFEQFFGPGTRLTVL.

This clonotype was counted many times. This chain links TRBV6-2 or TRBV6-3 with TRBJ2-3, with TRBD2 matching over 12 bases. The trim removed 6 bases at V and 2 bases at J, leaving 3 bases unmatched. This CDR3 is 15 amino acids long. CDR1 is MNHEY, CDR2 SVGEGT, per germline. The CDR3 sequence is CASSWTSGTTDTQYF. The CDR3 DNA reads TGTGCCAGCAGCTGGACTAGCGGGACCACAGATACGCAGTATTTT.

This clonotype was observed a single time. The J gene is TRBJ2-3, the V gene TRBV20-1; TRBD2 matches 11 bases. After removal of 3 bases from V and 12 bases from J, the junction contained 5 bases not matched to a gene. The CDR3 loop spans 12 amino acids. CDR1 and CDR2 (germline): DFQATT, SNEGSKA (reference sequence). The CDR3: CSARSSGRPQYF. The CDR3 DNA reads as TGCAGTGCTAGGTCTAGCGGGAGGCCTCAGTATTTT.

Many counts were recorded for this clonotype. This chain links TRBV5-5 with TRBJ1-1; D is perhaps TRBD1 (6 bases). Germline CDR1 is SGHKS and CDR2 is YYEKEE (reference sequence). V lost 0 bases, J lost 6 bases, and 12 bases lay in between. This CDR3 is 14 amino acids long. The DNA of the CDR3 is TGTGCCAGCAGCTTGGAGGTAGGGGGTGCTGAAGCTTTCTTT. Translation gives CASSLEVGGAEAFF.

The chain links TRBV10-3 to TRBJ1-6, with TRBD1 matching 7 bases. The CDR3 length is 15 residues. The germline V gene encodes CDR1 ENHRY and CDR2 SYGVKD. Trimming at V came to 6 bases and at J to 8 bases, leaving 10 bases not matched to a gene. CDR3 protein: CAIRTRQGKDSPLHF. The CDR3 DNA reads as TGTGCCATCAGGACTAGACAGGGAAAGGATTCACCCCTCCACTTT.

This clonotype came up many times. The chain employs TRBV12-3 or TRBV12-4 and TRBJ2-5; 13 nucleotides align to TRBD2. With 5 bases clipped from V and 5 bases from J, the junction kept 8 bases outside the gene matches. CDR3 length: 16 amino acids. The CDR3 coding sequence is TGTGCCAGCAGTCAACTAGCGGGAGGGGGTGGGGAGACCCAGTACTTC. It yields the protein CASSQLAGGGGETQYF.

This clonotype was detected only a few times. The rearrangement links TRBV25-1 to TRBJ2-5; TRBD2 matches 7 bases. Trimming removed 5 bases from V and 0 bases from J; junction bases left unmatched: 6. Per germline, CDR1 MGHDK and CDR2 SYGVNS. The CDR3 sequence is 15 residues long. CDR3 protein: CASSPQRGNQETQYF. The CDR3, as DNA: TGTGCCAGCAGTCCCCAGCGGGGCAACCAAGAGACCCAGTACTTC.

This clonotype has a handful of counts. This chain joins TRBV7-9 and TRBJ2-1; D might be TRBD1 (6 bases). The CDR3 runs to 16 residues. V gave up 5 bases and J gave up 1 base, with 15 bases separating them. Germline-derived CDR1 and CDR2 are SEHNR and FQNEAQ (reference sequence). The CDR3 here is CASSPLVGQSYNEQFF. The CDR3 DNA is TGTGCCAGCAGCCCCCTGGTAGGACAGTCCTACAATGAGCAGTTCTTC.

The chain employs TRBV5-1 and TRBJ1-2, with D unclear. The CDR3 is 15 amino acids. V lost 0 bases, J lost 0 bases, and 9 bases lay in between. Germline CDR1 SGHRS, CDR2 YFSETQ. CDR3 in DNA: TGCGCCAGCAGCTTGGCGTTCGGCTCTAACTATGGCTACACCTTC. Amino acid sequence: CASSLAFGSNYGYTF.

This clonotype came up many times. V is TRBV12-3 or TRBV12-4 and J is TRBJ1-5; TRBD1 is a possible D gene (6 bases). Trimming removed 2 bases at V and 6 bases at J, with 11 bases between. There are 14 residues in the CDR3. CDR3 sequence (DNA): TGTGCCAGCAGTTTATCGGAGGGGGTTCAGCCCCAGCATTTT. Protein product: CASSLSEGVQPQHF.

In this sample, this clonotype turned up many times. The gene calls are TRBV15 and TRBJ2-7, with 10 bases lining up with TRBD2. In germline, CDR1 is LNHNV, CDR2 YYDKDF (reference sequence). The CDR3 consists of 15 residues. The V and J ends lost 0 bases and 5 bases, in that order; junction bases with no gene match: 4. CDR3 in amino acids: CATSRERLAGNEQYF. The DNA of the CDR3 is TGTGCCACCAGCAGAGAACGACTAGCGGGTAACGAGCAGTACTTC. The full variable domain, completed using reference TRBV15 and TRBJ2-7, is DAMVIQNPRYQVTQFGKPVTLSCSQTLNHNVMYWYQQKSSQAPKLLFHYYDKDFNNEADTPDNFQSRRPNTSFCFLDIRSPGLGDTAMYLCATSRERLAGNEQYFGPGTRLTVT.

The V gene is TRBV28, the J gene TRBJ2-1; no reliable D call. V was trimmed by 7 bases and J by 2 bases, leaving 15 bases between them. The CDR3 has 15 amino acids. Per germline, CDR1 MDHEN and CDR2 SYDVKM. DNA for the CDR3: TGTGCCAGCAATCCCAGCGACCACCCCTACAATGAGCAGTTCTTC. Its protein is CASNPSDHPYNEQFF. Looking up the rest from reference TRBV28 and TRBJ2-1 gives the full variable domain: DVKVTQSSRYLVKRTGEKVFLECVQDMDHENMFWYRQDPGLGLRLIYFSYDVKMKEKGDIPEGYSVSREKKERFSLILESASTNQTSMYLCASNPSDHPYNEQFFGPGTRLTVL.

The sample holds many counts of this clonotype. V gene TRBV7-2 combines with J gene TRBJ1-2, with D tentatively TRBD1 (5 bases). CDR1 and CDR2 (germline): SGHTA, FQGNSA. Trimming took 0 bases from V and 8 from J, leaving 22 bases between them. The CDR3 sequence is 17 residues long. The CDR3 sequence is CASSLATYLRGQRGYTF. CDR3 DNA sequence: TGTGCCAGCAGCTTAGCGACATATCTTAGGGGTCAGAGGGGCTACACCTTC.

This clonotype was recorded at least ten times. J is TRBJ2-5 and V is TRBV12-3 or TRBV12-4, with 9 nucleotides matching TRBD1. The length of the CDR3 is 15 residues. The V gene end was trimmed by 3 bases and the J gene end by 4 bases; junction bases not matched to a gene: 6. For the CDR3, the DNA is TGTGCCAGCAGTTTTTCGGGACAGGGACGAGAGACCCAGTACTTC. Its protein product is CASSFSGQGRETQYF.

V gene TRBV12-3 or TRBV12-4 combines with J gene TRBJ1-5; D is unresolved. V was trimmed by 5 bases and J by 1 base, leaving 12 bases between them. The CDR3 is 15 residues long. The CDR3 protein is CASSQDATSNQPQHF. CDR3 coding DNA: TGTGCCAGCAGTCAAGACGCGACGAGCAATCAGCCCCAGCATTTT.

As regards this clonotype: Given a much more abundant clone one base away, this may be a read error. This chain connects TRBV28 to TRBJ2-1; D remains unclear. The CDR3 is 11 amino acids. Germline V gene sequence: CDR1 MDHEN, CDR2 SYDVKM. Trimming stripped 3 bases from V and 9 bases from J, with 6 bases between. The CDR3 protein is CASSFFGEQFF. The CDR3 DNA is TGTGCCAGCAGTTTTTTCGGTGAGCAGTTCTTC.

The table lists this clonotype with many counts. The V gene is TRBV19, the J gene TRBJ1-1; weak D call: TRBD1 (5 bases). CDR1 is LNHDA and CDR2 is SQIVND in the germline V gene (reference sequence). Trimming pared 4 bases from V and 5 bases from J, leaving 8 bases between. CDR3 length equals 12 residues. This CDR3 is CASSNRQTEAFF. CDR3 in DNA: TGTGCCAGTAGTAACCGACAGACTGAAGCTTTCTTT.

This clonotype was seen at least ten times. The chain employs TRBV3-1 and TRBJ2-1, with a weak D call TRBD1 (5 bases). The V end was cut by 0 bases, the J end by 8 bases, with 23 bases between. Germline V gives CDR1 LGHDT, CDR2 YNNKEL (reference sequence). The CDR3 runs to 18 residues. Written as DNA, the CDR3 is TGTGCCAGCAGCCAAGATCCTCGCTCTCCTGGGGCGAACGATGAGCAGTTCTTC. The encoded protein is CASSQDPRSPGANDEQFF.

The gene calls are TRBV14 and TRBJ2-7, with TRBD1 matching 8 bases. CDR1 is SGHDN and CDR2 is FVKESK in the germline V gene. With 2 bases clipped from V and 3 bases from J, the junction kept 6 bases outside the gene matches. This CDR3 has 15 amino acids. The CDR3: CASSQNRGFRYEQYF. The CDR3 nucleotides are TGTGCCAGCAGCCAAAACAGGGGGTTTCGCTACGAGCAGTACTTC.

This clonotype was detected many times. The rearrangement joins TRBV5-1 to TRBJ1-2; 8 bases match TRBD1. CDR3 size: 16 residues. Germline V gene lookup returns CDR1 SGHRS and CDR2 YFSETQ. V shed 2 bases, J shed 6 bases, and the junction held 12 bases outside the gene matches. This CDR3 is CASSLYNGQGAHGYTF. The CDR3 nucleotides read TGCGCCAGCAGCTTATACAATGGGCAGGGGGCCCATGGCTACACCTTC.

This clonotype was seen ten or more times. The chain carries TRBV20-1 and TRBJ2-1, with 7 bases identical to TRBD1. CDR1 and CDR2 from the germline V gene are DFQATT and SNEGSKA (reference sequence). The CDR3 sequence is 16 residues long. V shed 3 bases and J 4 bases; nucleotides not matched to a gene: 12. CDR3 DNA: TGCAGTGCTAGCCGGCTTAACAGGGGCCGATACAATGAGCAGTTCTTC. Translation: CSASRLNRGRYNEQFF.

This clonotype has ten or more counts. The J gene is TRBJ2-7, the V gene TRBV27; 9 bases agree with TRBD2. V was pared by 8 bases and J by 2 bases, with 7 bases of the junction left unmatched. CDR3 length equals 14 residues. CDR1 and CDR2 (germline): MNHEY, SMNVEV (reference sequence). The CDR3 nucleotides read TGTGCCAGCCATAAGCGGGAGGCACCCTACGAGCAGTACTTC. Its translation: CASHKREAPYEQYF.

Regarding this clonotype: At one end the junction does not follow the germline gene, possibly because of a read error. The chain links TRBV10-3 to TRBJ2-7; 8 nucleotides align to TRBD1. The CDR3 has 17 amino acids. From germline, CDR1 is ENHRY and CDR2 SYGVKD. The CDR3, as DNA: TGTGTCATCAGTGAGTCGGGTCCGCAGGGGGCTGGCTACGAGCAGTACTTC. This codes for CVISESGPQGAGYEQYF.

In nucleotides, the CDR3 is TGTGCCATCAGTGAACAAGGTGAGGCGGTAGGTGAGCAGTTCTTC. Translation gives CAISEQGEAVGEQFF. V usage is TRBV10-3 and J usage is TRBJ2-1, with unresolved D. Looked up from germline, CDR1 is ENHRY and CDR2 is SYGVKD. This CDR3 is 15 amino acids long. Between the trimmed V and J ends, which lost 3 bases and 9 bases, there was a span of 18 bases.

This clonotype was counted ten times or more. For the CDR3, the DNA is TGTGCCAGCAGCCAAGACCCTGGGACTAGCGGGAGGCGCGAGTCCTACGAGCAGTACTTC. Protein sequence: CASSQDPGTSGRRESYEQYF. The chain combines TRBV14 with TRBJ2-7; TRBD2 matches at 15 bases. Germline-derived CDR1 and CDR2 are SGHDN and FVKESK. V trimming: 0 bases; J trimming: 1 base; junction bases outside the gene matches: 10. This CDR3 has 20 amino acids.

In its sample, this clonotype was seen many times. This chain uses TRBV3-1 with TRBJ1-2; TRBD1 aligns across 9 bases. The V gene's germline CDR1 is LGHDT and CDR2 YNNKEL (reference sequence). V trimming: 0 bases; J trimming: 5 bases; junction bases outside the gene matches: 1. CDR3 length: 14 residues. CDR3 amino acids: CASSQDGTGYGYTF. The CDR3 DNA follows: TGTGCCAGCAGCCAAGACGGGACAGGGTATGGCTACACCTTC. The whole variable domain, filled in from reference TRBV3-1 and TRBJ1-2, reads DTAVSQTPKYLVTQMGNDKSIKCEQNLGHDTMYWYKQDSKKFLKIMFSYNNKELIINETVPNRFSPKSPDKAHLNLHINSLELGDSAVYFCASSQDGTGYGYTFGSGTRLTVV.

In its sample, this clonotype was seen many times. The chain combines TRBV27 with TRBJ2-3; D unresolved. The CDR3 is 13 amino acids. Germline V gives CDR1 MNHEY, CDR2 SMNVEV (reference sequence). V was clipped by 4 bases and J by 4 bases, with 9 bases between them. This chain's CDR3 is CASSSGWADTQYF. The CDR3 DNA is TGTGCCAGCAGTTCAGGATGGGCAGATACGCAGTATTTT.

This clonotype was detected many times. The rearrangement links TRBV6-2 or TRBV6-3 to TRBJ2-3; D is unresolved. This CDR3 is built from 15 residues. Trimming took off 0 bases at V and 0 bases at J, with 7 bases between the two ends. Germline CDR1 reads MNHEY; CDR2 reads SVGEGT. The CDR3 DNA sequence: TGTGCCAGCAGTTACTCTAGGAGCAGCACAGATACGCAGTATTTT. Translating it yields CASSYSRSSTDTQYF.

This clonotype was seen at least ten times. CDR3 region: CSARLTGGHEQYF. CDR3 in DNA: TGCAGTGCTAGACTGACAGGGGGCCACGAGCAGTACTTC. The chain couples TRBV20-1 to TRBJ2-7; 10 bases line up with TRBD1. Trimming at V came to 2 bases and at J to 5 bases, leaving 3 bases not matched to a gene. The CDR3 length is 13 residues. CDR1 is DFQATT, CDR2 SNEGSKA, per germline (reference sequence).

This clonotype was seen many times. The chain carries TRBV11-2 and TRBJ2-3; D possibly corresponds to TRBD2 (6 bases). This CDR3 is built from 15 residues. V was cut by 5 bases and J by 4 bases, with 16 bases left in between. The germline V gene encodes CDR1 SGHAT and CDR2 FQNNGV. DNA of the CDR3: TGTGCCAGCAGCACCAGACTAGTAACTCCAGATACGCAGTATTTT. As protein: CASSTRLVTPDTQYF.

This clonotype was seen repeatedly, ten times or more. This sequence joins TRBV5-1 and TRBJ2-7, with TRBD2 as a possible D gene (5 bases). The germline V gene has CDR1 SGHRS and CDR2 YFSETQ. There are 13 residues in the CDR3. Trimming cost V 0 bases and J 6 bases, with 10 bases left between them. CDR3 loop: CASSLAATTEQYF. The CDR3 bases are TGCGCCAGCAGCTTGGCCGCGACTACCGAGCAGTACTTC.